This section outlines one T cell receptor beta chain sequence together with its context. Its antigen is not known. These data originate in a study of cytomegalovirus exposure and HLA in healthy donors. Study results and limitations: A previous analysis found most TCR beta V segments productive roughly 87% or roughly 30% of the time. The study assumed roughly uniform donor sequencing depth for presence/absence analyses.

The PCR employed 60 Vbeta primers together with 13 Jbeta primers. Produced via immunoSEQ multiplex PCR; TCRdb's table is partial and in-frame only. The sample totals around 70,000 clones. V was shortened by 2 bases and J by 3 bases, with 14 bases between the two germline ends. This CDR3 comprises 15 residues. The germline V gene encodes CDR1 MNHNY and CDR2 SVGAGI (reference sequence). The sequence derives from a female donor in good health and CMV-seropositive. Sequences were obtained from PBMCs. V gene TRBV6-6 combines with J gene TRBJ2-7; perhaps TRBD1 as D (6 bases). The DNA for the CDR3 is TGTGCCAGCAGTTACCATGAGACAGGCTACTACGAGCAGTACTTC. Its protein is CASSYHETGYYEQYF.